This T cell receptor (beta chain) was retrieved from a study of cytomegalovirus exposure and HLA in healthy donors (dated by TCRdb to 2015 to 2018). Some background on the complete study: In an earlier analysis of under 600 of the donors, 250 to 300 Gb of sequence data and 90 million to 120 million unique TCR beta sequences from roughly 200 million T cells were reported. An early release covering 550 to 700 HLA-typed donors comprised about 300 gigabases of sequencing data and about 90 million unique TCR sequences. The genetic ancestry cluster associated with self-reported Caucasian donors included 81% of the 398 genotyped donors. The aim of the study was to test whether cataloging public T cell receptors could identify signatures of past pathogen exposure. Using immunosequencing, the study profiled T cell repertoires from fewer than 700 subjects and related those repertoires to cytomegalovirus serostatus. In addition to the first cohort of 666 subjects, a separate validation cohort of about 120 different subjects was used. To predict cytomegalovirus infection status, the study brought together high-throughput TCR immunosequencing, statistical association of individual TCRs with disease status, and machine learning. A later analysis re-examined previously published TCR beta repertoires from about 700 donors and added high-resolution HLA genotyping to investigate patterns of TCR occurrence. In the later analysis, no new phenotypic data were used to find candidate immune exposures; instead, reliance was placed on TCR beta sequences and their occurrence across donors. To decide whether each TCR beta V gene segment behaved as functional or pseudogenic, an earlier analysis of over 500 of the donors relied on high-throughput TCR beta sequencing. Donor age, sex, ethnicity and CMV serostatus were compiled alongside the repertoire data. A later genetic analysis used genome-wide SNP genotypes for about three fifths of the roughly 700 donors, treating that subset as a discovery cohort. Every discovery cohort repertoire had been produced on one sequencing platform. HLA typing included class I and class II loci at four-digit resolution. The number of typed donors differed by locus: about 620-640 for A, B, C, DRB1 and DQB1; some 540 for DQA1; some 590 for DPA1; and 400 to 480 for DPB1. Roughly five DR-DQ haplotypes were handled as single units for association and clustering because linkage in the cohort was strong. On average, around 240,000 unique TCR beta nucleotide sequences were sequenced per donor among a few hundred genotyped donors of the cohort, with roughly a sixth of those sequences being non-productive.

Comment on this clone: The specificity of this receptor is unknown. No much larger clone exists at a distance of one base, and base qualities are not known.

What the research found in general, with its limitations: Compared with equally common non-associated chains, HLA-associated TCR beta chains in a later analysis were more clonally expanded and had lower generation probabilities. The classifier was reported to diagnose cytomegalovirus status with high specificity and sensitivity in both the original and validation cohorts. This cohort had only TCR beta chains sequenced, and the lack of alpha or paired-chain data limited which features could be detected. Linkage disequilibrium might explain the correlated functional status among segregating V segments, but an unknown experimental factor could not be ruled out. In vitro tests confirmed that a few of the cytomegalovirus-associated TCR beta chains recognize cytomegalovirus antigens. Sequencing depth was assumed to be roughly uniform across donors in the presence/absence analyses, though that assumption may not hold. In a later analysis, TCR association rates were found to vary across HLA loci, with the most associated TCRs seen for DRB1 alleles and the fewest for HLA-C alleles. Some IMGT-functional V segments, including TRBV6-2 and TRBV6-3, could not be distinguished by the 87-base-pair reads and were therefore excluded. In a later analysis, around 15,000 TCR beta sequences were associated with specific HLA alleles at a false discovery rate of 0.05. In an earlier analysis of 587 of the donors, most TCR beta V segments appeared in productive rearrangements about 87% or about 30% of the time, broadly matching IMGT annotations. Most TCR sequences were seen in very few donors, while some public TCRs were found in many individuals. For the cohort, immune exposure information was limited to CMV serostatus. In a later analysis, most CMV-associated TCR beta chains were found to appear HLA-restricted, with HLA associations seemingly driven largely by CMV exposure. HLA typing was unavailable for some donors at each locus, so association tests used only the typed subset. The sequencing pipeline was judged likely to have produced a cluster of highly shared sequence variants as a technical artifact. V-gene and J-gene trimming of TCR beta chains was associated with a missense DCLRE1C variant in a later genetic analysis, and the association was replicated in an independent cohort. The study gave a list of about 170 TCR beta chains associated with cytomegalovirus. In a later genetic analysis, fewer N-insertions in productive TCRs were reported among donors in an Asian-associated ancestry cluster than the approximately 670-donor mean. A further reported finding was that TCR beta sequences accurately predicted the HLA-A and HLA-B alleles for most subjects in the first cohort. The authors suggested that the approach could potentially be extended to other disease states and immunological phenotypes. Because counts were too low, seventeen rarely observed V segments, including chromosome 9 orphons, were left out of the earlier analysis of 587 of the donors. When HLA alleles, especially DR and DQ, strongly co-occurred, attributing TCR associations to individual alleles was difficult. A later analysis reported that several top co-occurrence clusters appeared linked to parvovirus B19, influenza, CMV and Epstein-Barr virus.

Library construction relied on the immunoSEQ multiplex PCR assay. The multiplex PCR relied on a mix of 60 forward primers for TCR Vbeta segments and 13 reverse primers for TCR Jbeta segments. A multiplex PCR assay on genomic DNA amplified the CDR3 region of rearranged TCR beta genes. The Illumina HiSeq System was used to sequence the amplified TCR beta libraries as 87-base-pair reads. In the paper's pipeline: Across the 500 to 750 repertoires, a later analysis counted 80 million or so unique TCR beta chains, roughly 11 million of which were shared by at least two donors. Raw reads were error-corrected and collapsed into unique sequences by a nearest-neighbor algorithm in which closely related sequences were merged to remove PCR and sequencing errors. V, D and J gene segments were assigned by aligning CDR3 sequences to IMGT reference sequences. For a sequence to be retained, a match of at least six nucleotides to both a V gene segment and a J gene segment was required. Rearrangements were called productive when the CDR3 lacked stop codons and stayed in frame with V and J; all others were non-productive. CDR3 was defined according to IMGT convention as the region running from the second conserved V-encoded cysteine to the conserved J-encoded phenylalanine. The earlier analysis of approximately 500 of the donors excluded sequences that lacked an unambiguous match to a single V gene segment. In an earlier analysis of 500 to 750 of the donors, V segments were called functional above 56.7% productive rearrangements and were called segregating when the between-donor standard deviation exceeded 5%. To diagnose cytomegalovirus status from the catalog of TCR beta chain sequences, a statistical classification framework was built. In a later analysis, TCR nucleotide sequences were compared against IMGT/GENE-DB human TR gene sequences so that V and J genes could be assigned. The TCRdist pipeline was used in a later analysis to assign CDR3 sequences and most-parsimonious VDJ recombination scenarios. A later analysis defined each TCR beta chain by its CDR3 amino acid sequence plus V-gene family, and excluded reads lacking a unique V-gene family. As a way to deal with suspected cross-contamination and a sequencing artifact, a later analysis dropped 500 to 700 nucleotide sequences that were highly shared and had low generation probability. In a later analysis, a clonal expansion index for each public chain was calculated from normalized within-repertoire ranks of inferred template counts. In a later analysis, generation probabilities were computed using a VDJ recombination model fitted to out-of-frame rearrangements, and the results were checked against IGoR. Hypergeometric tests were used in a later analysis to score TCR-TCR, TCR-HLA and TCR-CMV co-occurrence, with a repertoire-size bias correction applied to the TCR pairs. To estimate false discovery rates, a later analysis permuted the HLA or CMV assignments 20 times. In a later analysis, co-occurring TCRs were grouped using DBSCAN, with TCRdist sequence similarity added in when clustering inside HLA-allele-positive subsets. For co-occurrence clustering, repertoires with fewer than 30,000 or more than 120,000 public chains were excluded, along with five repertoires with anomalous nucleotide sharing. TCRdb mirrors the immuneACCESS table, restricted to in-frame sequences. Some clones are absent from its copies; in checked studies, under half trace to an unresolved V gene, and the reason for the others is unknown. From that table come the V and J calls and clone size; the DNA was used to work out D and trimming. The sample table lists roughly 150,000 clones, roughly 80% of them with a count of one. The ten largest clones add up to 2% to 2.5% of the sample.

Via the germline V gene, CDR1 is WSHSY and CDR2 SAAADI. Including the terminal cysteine and phenylalanine, the CDR3 comprises 15 residues. Just CDR3 DNA is preserved here, 45 bases in frame from base 1. Compared with germline, V lacks 2 bases and J lacks 5 bases; bases without a gene match: 2. The cohort comprised 666 healthy bone marrow donors. All cohort members were sampled while nominally healthy, although unrecorded immune exposures were likely present. The donor tested CMV seronegative, placing the donor among the roughly 340 seronegative members of the cohort. A peripheral blood sample was provided by each donor, and peripheral blood mononuclear cells were used for TCR beta sequencing. Genomic DNA was extracted from the blood cell samples with the Qiagen DNeasy Blood Extraction Kit.

This receptor chain uses TRBV10-2 and TRBJ2-1, with 11 junctional bases fitting TRBD2. The clonotype was recovered from a man younger than 45 in good health and CMV-seronegative. The material sequenced was PBMCs. The DNA sequence is given as TGCGCCAGCAGTGAGATAGCGGGAGGGGACAATGAGCAGTTCTTC. Its product reads: CASSEIAGGDNEQFF.